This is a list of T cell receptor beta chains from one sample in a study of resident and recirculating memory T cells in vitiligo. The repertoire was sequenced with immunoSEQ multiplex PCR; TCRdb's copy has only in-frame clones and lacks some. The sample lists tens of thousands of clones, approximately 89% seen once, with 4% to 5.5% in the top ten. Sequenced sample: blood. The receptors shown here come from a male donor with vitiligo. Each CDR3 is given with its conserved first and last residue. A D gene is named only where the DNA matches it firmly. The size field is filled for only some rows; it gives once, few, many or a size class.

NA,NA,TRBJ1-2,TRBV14,CASSRTGTNYGYTF,TGTGCCAGCAGCCGCACCGGGACAAACTATGGCTACACCTTC
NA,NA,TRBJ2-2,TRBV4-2,CASSRLGQSNTGELFF,TGTGCCAGCAGCCGCCTCGGACAGTCAAACACCGGGGAGCTGTTTTTT
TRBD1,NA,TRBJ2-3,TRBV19,CASSTTGGPDTQYF,TGTGCCAGTAGTACCACAGGGGGCCCAGATACGCAGTATTTT
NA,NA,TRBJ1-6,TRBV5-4,CASSERRSSYNSPLHF,TGTGCCAGCAGCGAGCGAAGGAGCTCCTATAATTCACCCCTCCACTTT
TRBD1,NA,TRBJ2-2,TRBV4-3,CASSQGQGANTGELFF,TGCGCCAGCAGCCAGGGGCAGGGGGCGAACACCGGGGAGCTGTTTTTT
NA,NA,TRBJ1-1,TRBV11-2,CASSFSTGNTEAFF,TGTGCCAGCAGCTTCTCTACAGGGAACACTGAAGCTTTCTTT
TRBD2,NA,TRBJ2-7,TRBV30,CAWTPIAGGAYEQYF,TGTGCCTGGACCCCTATAGCGGGGGGTGCCTACGAGCAGTACTTC
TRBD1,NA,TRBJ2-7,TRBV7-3,CASSSTGGAGEQYF,TGTGCCAGCAGCTCGACAGGGGGCGCGGGGGAGCAGTACTTC
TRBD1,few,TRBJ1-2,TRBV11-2,CASSRGTGGRGYGYTF,TGTGCCAGCAGCCGCGGAACAGGGGGGCGGGGCTATGGCTACACCTTC
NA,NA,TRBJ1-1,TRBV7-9,CASSPTGWTEAFF,TGTGCCAGCAGCCCGACAGGTTGGACTGAAGCTTTCTTT
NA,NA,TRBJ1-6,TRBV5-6,CASRAGGANSPLHF,TGTGCCAGCAGAGCCGGCGGGGCTAATTCACCCCTCCACTTT
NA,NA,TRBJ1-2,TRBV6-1,CASSESNGRDYTF,TGTGCCAGCAGTGAATCAAATGGACGGGACTACACCTTC
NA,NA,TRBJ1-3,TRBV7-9,CASSLGPAGNTIYF,TGTGCCAGCAGCTTAGGCCCGGCTGGAAACACCATATATTTT
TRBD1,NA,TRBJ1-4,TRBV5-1,CASSRSTGADGEKLFF,TGCGCCAGCAGCCGATCGACAGGGGCCGACGGTGAAAAACTGTTTTTT